The 13 T cell receptor beta chains given below trace back to one sample, sequenced in a study of T cells in tuberculosis. Profiling relied on immunoSEQ multiplex PCR, and the TCRdb table lists in-frame clones only, not all of them. Of some 47,000 clones in the sample, nearly 95% were seen once. The sequenced material came from PBMCs. The receptor set was obtained from a donor aged 10-29 years with latent tuberculosis or without tuberculosis infection.

The V gene is TRBV18, the J gene TRBJ2-7; 7 nucleotides match TRBD1. V lost 2 bases and J lost 3; bases outside the gene matches: 10. Germline V lookup: CDR1 KGHSH, CDR2 LQKENI. This CDR3 comprises 16 residues. CDR3 amino acids: CASSPISRDSSYEQYF. The CDR3 region has the DNA TGTGCCAGCTCACCAATATCCCGGGACAGTAGCTACGAGCAGTACTTC.

The J gene is TRBJ1-2, the V gene TRBV19; 7 nucleotides match TRBD1. Trimming cost V 5 bases and J 4 bases; bases outside gene matches: 10. Germline V gene lookup returns CDR1 LNHDA and CDR2 SQIVND (reference sequence). This CDR3 comprises 15 residues. The CDR3: CASSPLPGTVYGYTF. The CDR3 coding sequence is TGTGCCAGTAGTCCGCTACCCGGGACAGTCTATGGCTACACCTTC. Drawing the rest from reference TRBV19 and TRBJ1-2, the complete variable domain is DGGITQSPKYLFRKEGQNVTLSCEQNLNHDAMYWYRQDPGQGLRLIYYSQIVNDFQKGDIAEGYSVSREKKESFPLTVTSAQKNPTAFYLCASSPLPGTVYGYTFGSGTRLTVV.

This clone was counted a few times. The chain links TRBV6-1 to TRBJ2-5; D gene uncertain. Trimming shortened V by 4 bases and J by 5 bases, and 11 bases separated the two germline ends. The V gene's germline CDR1 is MNHNS and CDR2 SASEGT. This CDR3 region has 13 residues. CDR3 in amino acids: CASSASRMETQYF. For the CDR3, the DNA is TGTGCCAGCAGTGCCTCTAGGATGGAGACCCAGTACTTC.

This clone was recorded only once. The rearrangement joins TRBV5-1 to TRBJ2-2; D is unclear. V gave up 0 bases and J gave up 4 bases, with 4 bases separating them. Germline V gene lookup returns CDR1 SGHRS and CDR2 YFSETQ. The CDR3 totals 13 residues. CDR3 residues: CASSLASTGELFF. CDR3 DNA sequence: TGCGCCAGCAGCTTGGCCTCCACCGGGGAGCTGTTTTTT.

Only one count was recorded for this clone. V is TRBV7-6 and J is TRBJ2-7, with 7 bases that match TRBD1. With 3 bases clipped from V and 2 bases from J, the junction kept 10 bases outside the gene matches. This CDR3 has 16 amino acids. Germline assignment: CDR1 SGHVS and CDR2 FNYEAQ. The CDR3 spells CASSFDLEGAPYEQYF. Written as DNA, the CDR3 is TGTGCCAGCAGCTTTGACCTCGAGGGGGCTCCCTACGAGCAGTACTTC.

The chain joins TRBV19 to TRBJ1-2; a possible D gene is TRBD1 (5 bases). With 9 bases removed from V and 8 bases from J, the gap between germline ends came to 22 bases. The V gene's germline CDR1 is LNHDA and CDR2 SQIVND (reference sequence). This CDR3 has 14 amino acids. As DNA, the CDR3 is TGTGCCAGCAACCCCCACAGGCCCAAAGAGGGCTACACCTTC. Its protein product is CASNPHRPKEGYTF.

V and J are TRBV30 and TRBJ2-1, with D maybe TRBD2 (5 bases). The CDR3 sequence is 13 residues long. Germline CDR1 and CDR2: GTSNPN and SVGIG (reference sequence). The V gene lost 2 bases and the J gene lost 4 bases, with 9 bases spanning the gap. The chain's CDR3 is CAWSSGMYNEQFF. In nucleotides, the CDR3 is TGTGCCTGGAGTTCCGGGATGTACAATGAGCAGTTCTTC.

The chain carries TRBV2 and TRBJ1-2, with TRBD1 as a possible D gene (5 bases). The germline gives CDR1 SNHLY, CDR2 FYNNEI. CDR3 size: 14 residues. V lost 6 bases and J lost 0, with 11 bases in between. The CDR3: CASRNRSANYGYTF. The CDR3 DNA sequence: TGTGCCAGCAGGAACAGGTCAGCTAACTATGGCTACACCTTC.

V and J are TRBV27 and TRBJ2-7; 12 nucleotides match TRBD2. The V gene's germline CDR1 is MNHEY and CDR2 SMNVEV (reference sequence). The trim removed 7 bases at V and 2 bases at J, leaving 9 bases unmatched. The CDR3 spans 16 residues. CDR3 residues: CASKTSGSPHPYEQYF. DNA of the CDR3: TGTGCCAGCAAGACTAGCGGGAGTCCCCACCCCTACGAGCAGTACTTC.

This rearrangement joins TRBV19 to TRBJ2-7; TRBD2 aligns across 8 bases. In germline, CDR1 is LNHDA, CDR2 SQIVND (reference sequence). The V segment lost 5 bases and the J segment 2 bases; nucleotides outside the gene matches: 11. This CDR3 region has 16 residues. The CDR3 DNA reads as TGTGCCAGTAGTTCCGTGGGCGGGAGGAACCCCTACGAGCAGTACTTC. Protein: CASSSVGGRNPYEQYF. Full variable domain (missing parts from reference TRBV19 and TRBJ2-7): DGGITQSPKYLFRKEGQNVTLSCEQNLNHDAMYWYRQDPGQGLRLIYYSQIVNDFQKGDIAEGYSVSREKKESFPLTVTSAQKNPTAFYLCASSSVGGRNPYEQYFGPGTRLTVT.

The rearrangement links TRBV10-3 to TRBJ2-7; D may be TRBD2 (6 bases). The CDR3 extends over 13 amino acids. Trimming removed 4 bases at V and 3 bases at J, with 10 bases between. The germline gives CDR1 ENHRY, CDR2 SYGVKD. The CDR3 DNA follows: TGTGCCATCAGTGGACTAGTTCTCTACGAGCAGTACTTC. This translates into CAISGLVLYEQYF.

The sample holds one count of this clone. This chain links TRBV19 with TRBJ1-4, with 7 bases identical to TRBD1. This CDR3 region has 20 residues. With 5 bases clipped from V and 8 bases from J, the junction kept 26 bases outside the gene matches. Germline loops: CDR1 LNHDA, CDR2 SQIVND (reference sequence). CDR3 DNA: TGTGCCAGTAGTCAAAGAAACCAGACAGGGTGGATCGCTCGACGGGAAAAACTGTTTTTT. This encodes CASSQRNQTGWIARREKLFF.

V usage is TRBV7-6 and J usage is TRBJ2-1, with 9 bases fitting TRBD1. Looked up from germline, CDR1 is SGHVS and CDR2 is FNYEAQ. This CDR3 comprises 16 residues. Trimming took 0 bases from V and 8 from J; bases not matched to a gene: 8. The CDR3 DNA sequence: TGTGCCAGCAGCTTAGCGGGGGACAGGGTGGGAGATGAGCAGTTCTTC. It specifies CASSLAGDRVGDEQFF.